What follows is one T cell receptor beta chain and its context. This record belongs to a study of blood T cell repertoires in COVID-19. Study information: The United States, Italy and Spain provided the acute and convalescent COVID-19 samples.

Seattle-derived patients entered the study during active infection and were followed longitudinally. V was pared by 5 bases and J by 8 bases, with 6 bases between. The CDR3 contains 11 residues. Germline V gene data show CDR1 as LNHDA and CDR2 as SQIVND (reference sequence). Authors' methods: Using reference gene primer amplification, nucleated cell counts were estimated. Some clones are missing from TCRdb's copy, which holds only in-frame ones; the method was immunoSEQ multiplex PCR. V and J calls and clone size are copied from that table; D and trimming were computed from the DNA. This sample has roughly 230,000 clones; nearly 95% occur once, and the top ten carry over 0.8%.

The V and J genes are TRBV19 and TRBJ2-2; D possibly corresponds to TRBD2 (5 bases). This receptor was obtained from a young man with COVID-19, enrolled during active disease. The material sequenced was peripheral blood. The CDR3 coding sequence is TGTGCCAGTAGTGGGGAGGGGGAGCTGTTTTTT. Encoded protein: CASSGEGELFF.